This TCR beta chain comes out of a study of CD8 T cells in ankylosing spondylitis. Regarding the study as a whole: Matched synovial fluid from ankylosing spondylitis patients was reported to be enriched for disease-linked clones.

Remarks on this clonotype: No antigen is known for it.

TCRdb re-called the 5' RACE reads with MiXCR, one entry per CDR3 protein. The table includes about 360,000 distinct CDR3 sequences, roughly 14% detected once. The germline V and J ends were trimmed by 0 bases and 5 bases, with 13 bases remaining between them. Germline CDR1 is MGHRA and CDR2 is YSYEKL. There are 15 residues in the CDR3. This chain joins TRBV4-1 and TRBJ2-5; D possibly uses TRBD1 or TRBD2 (5 bases each). This sequence originates from a male donor with ankylosing spondylitis or in good health (not recorded which). The sample taken for sequencing was blood, either unsorted or a sorted T cell fraction (not recorded which). The CDR3 nucleotides are TGCGCCAGCAGCCAAGAGGGGGATCTGACGGAGACCCAGTACTTC. As protein: CASSQEGDLTETQYF.